This TCR beta chain comes out of a study of immune heterogeneity within non-small cell lung tumors (dated by TCRdb to 2017 to 2018). Context from the whole study: By histology, the tumors were a few squamous cell carcinomas, roughly 11 non-squamous carcinomas and 1 tumor not otherwise specified. Transcriptome data were available for just approximately 40 loci from about twelve patients, whereas TCR repertoire analysis spanned roughly 55 tumor loci from roughly 16 patients. The study combined whole-exome sequencing, RNA-seq and TCR beta repertoire sequencing of multiple spatially distinct regions from each NSCLC tumor to examine intratumoral immune heterogeneity. For mutant peptides 8 to 11 amino acids long, netMHCpan-3.0 predicted neoantigen binding to the HLA alleles of each patient. Study-wide findings and limitations: A moderate positive correlation (R approximately 0.31), which was statistically significant, linked local T-cell repertoire clonality to local tumor mutational burden. Within a given patient, the same dominant CDR3B clonotypes showed up repeatedly across loci, although different tumor locations also carried unique high-frequency clones. Individual patients mostly had different high-frequency TCR beta clonotypes.

A multiplex PCR system amplified the TCR beta CDR3 region, with a first 10-cycle round using 32 V-gene forward and 13 J-gene reverse primers. First-round PCR used a QIAGEN Multiplex PCR Kit, and primer sequences were filed in Chinese patent CN105087789A. A second PCR round added Illumina universal primers using the Phusion High-Fidelity PCR Kit. Sequencing of the TCR libraries was done on the Illumina HiSeq X Ten platform in paired-end mode with a 151 bp read length. From the authors' description of their analysis: Cutadapt was used to discard reads without multiplex PCR primers, PEAR merged the read pairs, and MiXCR with default settings called the CDR3 regions. Repertoire diversity used Shannon entropy, and clonality was computed as one minus Shannon entropy divided by ln of productive unique sequence count. Clonotypes present at frequencies of at least 0.5% were defined as dominant or high-frequency T-cell clones. The public reads were reprocessed in TCRdb via fastp at Q25 and MiXCR, keeping in-frame beta chains. One record per CDR3 amino acid sequence lists the most common genes and DNA. TCRdb's processing, not the authors' own work, is the source of the V and J calls. The sample table shows 8,500 to 13,000 distinct CDR3 sequences, and 25% to 30% are seen once. The ten most abundant clones make up 13% of the sample.

For the TCR template, genomic DNA was extracted from bulk tumor tissue, and approximately 600 ng of gDNA was amplified for each sample. Multiple biopsies per primary tumor were taken during surgery, spaced as far apart as possible within the tumor mass. The study cohort was described as untreated, and patients were newly diagnosed NSCLC cases undergoing curative surgery. The samples came from some 15 patients with newly diagnosed non-small cell lung cancer who were having surgery intended to be curative. Resected tumor masses were reviewed by two independent pathologists. Only high-quality DNA and RNA samples were carried forward to sequencing. This clonotype is described as medium-sized (0.01 to 0.1%). Its antigen has not been determined. The record has no base qualities; no much larger clone is one base away. This receptor was identified in a man between 50 and 59 years old with non-small cell lung cancer. Material for sequencing was lung tumor tissue.

The bases read TGTGCCAGCAGCCTCACGGGTGATTCACCCCTCCACTTT. This yields the protein CASSLTGDSPLHF. This chain is built from TRBV7-2 and TRBJ1-6, with the D gene uncertain. CDR1 and CDR2, per the germline V gene, are SGHTA and FQGNSA. The CDR3 starts with the cysteine, ends with the phenylalanine, and has 13 residues. This entry keeps only the CDR3 DNA: 39 bases, framed from base 1. Relative to germline, V is 5 bases shorter and J is 8 bases shorter, with 10 bases between their ends.